This T cell receptor (beta chain) was recovered during a study of blood T cells in healthy people across ages. General study points: The study regarded diversity estimates from one million T cells as underestimates.

Next came a second PCR, run for about 7 to 11 cycles, which used a sample-barcoded 5' primer along with a J-beta primer mix. TCRdb reprocessed the 5' RACE reads with MiXCR, giving one entry per CDR3 protein. The sample lists around 1.7 million distinct CDR3 sequences; about 28% were seen once. This clonotype was seen a handful of times. The antigen is undetermined. The CDR3 loop spans 16 amino acids. Germline lookup yields CDR1 LNHNV and CDR2 YYDKDF (reference sequence). After removal of 5 bases from V and 5 bases from J, the junction contained 8 bases not matched to a gene. Sequencing was done on a sample of blood. The chain couples TRBV15 to TRBJ1-3; TRBD1 matches at 11 bases. The sequence was collected from a woman aged 25 to 39 in good health. CDR3 in DNA: TGTGCCACCAGCGCCCCCGGACAGGGGGCTAGAAACACCATATATTTT. It translates to CATSAPGQGARNTIYF.